The source of this T cell receptor beta chain is a study of Graves' ophthalmopathy and Graves' hyperthyroidism. Study conclusions and caveats: Blood also harbored most expanded thyroid clonotypes above 0.001 frequency.

Of note for this clonotype: The antigen is not known.

Amplification of the TCR beta CDR3 regions used RNA transcripts (as template). An initial RT-PCR round employing HTBI primers preceded a second-round multiplex PCR. A single record per CDR3 protein comes from TCRdb applying MiXCR to the multiplex PCR reads. The sample carries approximately 500,000 distinct CDR3 sequences, approximately 15% recorded once. Between the trimmed V and J ends, which lost 2 bases and 2 bases, there was a span of 13 bases. The CDR3 spans 15 residues. This chain links TRBV12-3 or TRBV12-4 with TRBJ2-7; perhaps TRBD1 as D (5 bases). Sequenced material: blood. This clonotype was obtained from a woman in her 30s with Graves' ophthalmopathy. The CDR3 region has the DNA TGTGCCAGCAGTTTAAGGGGTGTATTGACCTACGAGCAGTACTTC. The encoded protein is CASSLRGVLTYEQYF.